This TCR beta chain appears in the sequencing data of a study of cytomegalovirus exposure and HLA in healthy donors. Study information: The 550 to 800 first-cohort repertoires and the roughly 130 validation repertoires shared the same platform, a later analysis reported.

The CDR3 sequence is 16 residues long. The germline CDR1 and CDR2 sequences are LGHNA and YNFKEQ. V shed 4 bases and J 4 bases; nucleotides not matched to a gene: 8. TCRdb's table, derived via immunoSEQ multiplex PCR, lists solely in-frame clones and lacks some. The sample shows 250,000 to 400,000 clones, approximately 85% of them seen only once. The source of this sequence is a man aged 30-40 years in good health and CMV-seronegative. This chain uses TRBV4-2 with TRBJ2-1, with 9 nucleotides matching TRBD2. Sequencing was performed on PBMCs. As DNA, the CDR3 is TGTGCCAGCAGCCCCGGAGCGGCGGGAGGGTACAATGAGCAGTTCTTC. Translation: CASSPGAAGGYNEQFF.